This entry lists 5 T cell receptor beta chains sequenced from one sample in a study of cytomegalovirus exposure and HLA in healthy donors. Researchers ran the PCR with 60 Vbeta and 13 Jbeta primers. The assay was immunoSEQ multiplex PCR, and TCRdb's table has in-frame clones only and misses some. The table lists about 140,000 clones, around 82% of them singletons. Sample: PBMCs. The receptors were sampled from a middle-aged man in good health and CMV-seronegative.

The chain employs TRBV6-4 and TRBJ2-1, with 7 bases aligning to TRBD2. The CDR3 covers 15 residues. The V and J ends lost 2 bases and 4 bases, in that order; junction bases with no gene match: 5. In germline, CDR1 is MRHNA, CDR2 SNTAGT. This CDR3 reads CASSDGTTLYNEQFF. In nucleotides, the CDR3 is TGTGCCAGCAGTGACGGGACTACCCTATACAATGAGCAGTTCTTC.

This clone appeared a single time. V and J are TRBV27 and TRBJ2-5, with TRBD1 matching over 8 bases. Germline CDR1 reads MNHEY; CDR2 reads SMNVEV (reference sequence). The length of the CDR3 is 13 residues. The V segment lost 11 bases and the J segment 2 bases; nucleotides outside the gene matches: 7. CDR3 coding DNA: TGTGCCTGGCCCGACAGGGGACAAGAGACCCAGTACTTC. Translated: CAWPDRGQETQYF.

The chain combines TRBV28 with TRBJ2-7; 12 nucleotides line up with TRBD1. CDR1 is MDHEN, CDR2 SYDVKM, per germline. V gave up 3 bases and J gave up 9 bases; unmatched junction bases: 6. The CDR3 spans 14 residues. CDR3 in amino acids: CASSFGDRGPRQYF. Here the CDR3 DNA reads TGTGCCAGCAGTTTTGGGGACAGGGGGCCGCGGCAGTACTTC.

The DNA of the CDR3 is TGTGCCAGCAGCTTAGCTGGCAGGGTCAGGGATACGCAGTATTTT. Amino acid sequence: CASSLAGRVRDTQYF. The chain recombines TRBV7-6 with TRBJ2-3, with D possibly being TRBD1 (5 bases). Trimming left V 0 bases short and J 6 bases short, with 13 bases between. Germline V gene lookup returns CDR1 SGHVS and CDR2 FNYEAQ. CDR3 size: 15 residues.

The rearrangement joins TRBV4-2 to TRBJ2-7; the match to TRBD1 covers 12 bases. The CDR3 contains 14 residues. CDR1 is LGHNA, CDR2 YNFKEQ, per germline. J lost 5 bases, V lost 5 bases, and 4 bases had no gene match. The CDR3 spells CASSYGTGGNEQYF. In DNA, the CDR3 is TGTGCCAGCAGCTACGGGACAGGGGGCAACGAGCAGTACTTC.